This T cell receptor (beta chain) was identified in a study of blood T cell repertoires in COVID-19. Study-wide context: Samples came from the United States, Italy and Spain, spanning acute and convalescent COVID-19. PBMCs, B-cell-depleted T cells, or T cells were the source of the cDNA or gDNA that made up the material.

This CDR3 region has 18 residues. Germline V gene lookup returns CDR1 KGHDR and CDR2 SFDVKD. Losses at the gene ends were 2 bases for V and 0 bases for J; bases not matched to a gene: 8. Original handling: Counts of nucleated cells, estimated from reference gene primer amplification, were obtained. The repertoire was sequenced with immunoSEQ multiplex PCR; TCRdb's copy has only in-frame clones and lacks some. The V and J calls and clone size are taken from that table; D and trimming were inferred from the DNA. The table lists about 110,000 clones, over 60% of them singletons. The V gene is TRBV24-1, the J gene TRBJ2-1, with 8 positions matching TRBD2. Sequenced material: peripheral blood. The clonotype comes from a woman of 80 years or more with acute or convalescent COVID-19. CDR3: CATSDSGLGSGSYNEQFF. The DNA for the CDR3 is TGTGCCACCAGTGATTCGGGACTAGGCTCGGGCTCCTACAATGAGCAGTTCTTC.